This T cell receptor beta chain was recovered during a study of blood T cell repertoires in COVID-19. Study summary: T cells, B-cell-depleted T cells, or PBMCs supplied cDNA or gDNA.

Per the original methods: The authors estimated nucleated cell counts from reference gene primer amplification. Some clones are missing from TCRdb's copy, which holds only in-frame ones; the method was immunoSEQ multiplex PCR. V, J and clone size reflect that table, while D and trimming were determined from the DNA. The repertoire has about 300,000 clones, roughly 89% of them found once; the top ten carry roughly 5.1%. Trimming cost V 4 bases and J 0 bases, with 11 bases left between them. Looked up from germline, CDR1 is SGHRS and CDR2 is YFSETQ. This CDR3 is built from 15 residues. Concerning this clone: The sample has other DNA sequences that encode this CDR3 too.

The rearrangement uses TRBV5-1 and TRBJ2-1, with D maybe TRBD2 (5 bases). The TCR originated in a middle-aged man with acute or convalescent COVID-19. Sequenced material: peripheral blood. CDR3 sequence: CASSPTGDSYNEQFF. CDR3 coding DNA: TGCGCCAGCAGCCCGACCGGGGACTCCTACAATGAGCAGTTCTTC.